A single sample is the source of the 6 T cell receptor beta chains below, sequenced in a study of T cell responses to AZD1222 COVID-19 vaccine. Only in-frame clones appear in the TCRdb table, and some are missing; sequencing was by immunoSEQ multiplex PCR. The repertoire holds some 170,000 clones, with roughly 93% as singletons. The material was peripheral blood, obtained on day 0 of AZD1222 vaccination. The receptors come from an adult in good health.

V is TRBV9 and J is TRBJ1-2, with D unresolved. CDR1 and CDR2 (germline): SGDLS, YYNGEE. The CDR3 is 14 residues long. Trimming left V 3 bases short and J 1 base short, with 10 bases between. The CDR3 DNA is TGTGCCAGCAGCGATAGGGAGAATAACTATGGCTACACCTTC. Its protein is CASSDRENNYGYTF. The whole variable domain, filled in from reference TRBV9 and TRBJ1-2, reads DSGVTQTPKHLITATGQRVTLRCSPRSGDLSVYWYQQSLDQGLQFLIQYYNGEERAKGNILERFSAQQFPDLHSELNLSSLELGDSALYFCASSDRENNYGYTFGSGTRLTVV.

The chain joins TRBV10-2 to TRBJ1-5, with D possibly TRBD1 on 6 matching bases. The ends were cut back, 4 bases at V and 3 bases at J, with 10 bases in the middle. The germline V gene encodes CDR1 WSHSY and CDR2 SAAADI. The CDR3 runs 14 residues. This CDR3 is CASSGGQYNQPQHF. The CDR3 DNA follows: TGCGCCAGCAGTGGAGGACAGTACAATCAGCCCCAGCATTTT.

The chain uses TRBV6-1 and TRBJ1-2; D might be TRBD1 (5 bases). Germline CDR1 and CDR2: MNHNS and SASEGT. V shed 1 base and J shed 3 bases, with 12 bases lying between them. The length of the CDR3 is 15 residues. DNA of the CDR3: TGTGCCAGCAGTGAAGTCGTATCCAGGGACTATGGCTACACCTTC. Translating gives CASSEVVSRDYGYTF.

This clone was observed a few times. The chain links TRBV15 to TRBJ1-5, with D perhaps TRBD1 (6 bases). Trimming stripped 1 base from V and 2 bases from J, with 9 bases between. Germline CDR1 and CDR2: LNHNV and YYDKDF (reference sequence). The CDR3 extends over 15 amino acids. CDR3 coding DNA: TGTGCCACCAGCAGAGCGGCAGGGGGCAATCAGCCCCAGCATTTT. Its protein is CATSRAAGGNQPQHF.

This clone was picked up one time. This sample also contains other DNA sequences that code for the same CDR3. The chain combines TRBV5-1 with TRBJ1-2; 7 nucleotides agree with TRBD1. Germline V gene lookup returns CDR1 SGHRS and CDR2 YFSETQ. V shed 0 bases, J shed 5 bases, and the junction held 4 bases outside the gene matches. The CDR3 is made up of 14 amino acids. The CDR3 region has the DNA TGCGCCAGCAGCTTGGGGGACAGAACTTATGGCTACACCTTC. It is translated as CASSLGDRTYGYTF.

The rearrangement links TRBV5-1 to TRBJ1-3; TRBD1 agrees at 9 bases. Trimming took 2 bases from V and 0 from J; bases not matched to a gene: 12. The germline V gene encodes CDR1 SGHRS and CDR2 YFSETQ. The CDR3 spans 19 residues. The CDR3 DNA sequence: TGCGCCAGCAGCTTATTGCGGCCCGGACAGGGGACCTCTGGAAACACCATATATTTT. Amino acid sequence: CASSLLRPGQGTSGNTIYF.